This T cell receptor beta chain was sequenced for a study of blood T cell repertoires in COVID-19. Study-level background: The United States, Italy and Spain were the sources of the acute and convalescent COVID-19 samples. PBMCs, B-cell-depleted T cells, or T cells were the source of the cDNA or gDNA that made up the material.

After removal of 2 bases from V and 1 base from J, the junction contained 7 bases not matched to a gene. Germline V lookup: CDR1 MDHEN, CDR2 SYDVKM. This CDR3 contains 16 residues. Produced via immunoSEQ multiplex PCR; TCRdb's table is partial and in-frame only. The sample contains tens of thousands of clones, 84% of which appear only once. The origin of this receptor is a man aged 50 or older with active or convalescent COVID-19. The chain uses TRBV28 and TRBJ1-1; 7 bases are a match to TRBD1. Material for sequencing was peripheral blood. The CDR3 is CASSLVAGGENTEAFF. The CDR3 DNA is TGTGCCAGCAGTTTAGTGGCAGGGGGAGAGAACACTGAAGCTTTCTTT.